This is a list of T cell receptor beta chains from one sample in a study of cytomegalovirus exposure and HLA in healthy donors. Profiling relied on immunoSEQ multiplex PCR, and the TCRdb table lists in-frame clones only, not all of them. The repertoire consists of 90,000 to 150,000 clones, with over 6.5% occurring once and the leading ten covering about 6%. The source material was PBMCs. Receptor source: a woman between 40 and 55 years old in good health and CMV-seropositive. Each CDR3 is given with its conserved first and last residue. The order of the fields is CDR3 DNA, CDR3 protein, clone size, V gene, D gene, J gene, CDR3 length. The D gene is left open where the match is weak. Size tells how often a clone was seen (once, few, many) or the class of an expanded clone, and some rows leave it out.

TGCGCCAGCAGCCAAGTTCAGGGGCGGACAGATACGCAGTATTTT	CASSQVQGRTDTQYF	.	TRBV4-1	.	TRBJ2-3	15
TGTGCCATCAGTGATGGGGGGACAGAGTACTACGAGCAGTACTTC	CAISDGGTEYYEQYF	.	TRBV10-3	.	TRBJ2-7	15
TGTGCCAGCGCCGGCCCGGGGGGGGAGTATGGCTACACCTTC	CASAGPGGEYGYTF	few	TRBV7-9	.	TRBJ1-2	14
TGTGCCTGGAGTTTTCTACCGAACACCGGGGAGCTGTTTTTT	CAWSFLPNTGELFF	few	TRBV30	.	TRBJ2-2	14
TGTGCCAGCAGTAACGTCGGGAGCTCCTACGAGCAGTACTTC	CASSNVGSSYEQYF	few	TRBV27	.	TRBJ2-7	14
TGCGCCAGCAGCTGGGGGGGGAACGCTGAAGCTTTCTTT	CASSWGGNAEAFF	.	TRBV5-1	.	TRBJ1-1	13
TGTGCCAGCAGTGAGCCCCGACAGGGAGGTTGGGACTATGGCTACACCTTC	CASSEPRQGGWDYGYTF	few	TRBV6-1	TRBD1	TRBJ1-2	17
TGTGCCAGCAGTTCCGGGGGTTACAATGAGCAGTTCTTC	CASSSGGYNEQFF	few	TRBV2	.	TRBJ2-1	13
TGCGCCAGCAGCCGGGACAGCTCTGGAAACACCATATATTTT	CASSRDSSGNTIYF	few	TRBV5-1	TRBD1	TRBJ1-3	14
TGCAGCGTTGTAGCCGGGACTGAAGCTTTCTTT	CSVVAGTEAFF	.	TRBV29-1	.	TRBJ1-1	11
TGTGCCAGCAGCCCCGGGACTAGCTGGCTTGACTTC	CASSPGTSWLDF	few	TRBV5-6	TRBD2	TRBJ2-7	12
TGCGCCAGCAGCCCCGGGACAAGAGATGGCTACACCTTC	CASSPGTRDGYTF	.	TRBV5-1	.	TRBJ1-2	13
TGTGCCAGTAGTATAGGGACTAGGAGTTCACCCCTCCACTTT	CASSIGTRSSPLHF	.	TRBV19	.	TRBJ1-6	14
TGTGCCTCAAGGGCACAGGTTGGAGATACGCAGTATTTT	CASRAQVGDTQYF	few	TRBV19	.	TRBJ2-3	13
TGTGCCAGCAGGACCGACAGGGGCTCTGGAAACACCATATATTTT	CASRTDRGSGNTIYF	.	TRBV2	TRBD1	TRBJ1-3	15
TGTGCCAGCAGCCTAGACAGGGGAGGAAACAATGAGCAGTTCTTC	CASSLDRGGNNEQFF	few	TRBV7-7	TRBD1	TRBJ2-1	15
TGTGCCAGCAGTTACTCGGGACAGGGAGTCGTTGGGCAGTACTTC	CASSYSGQGVVGQYF	few	TRBV6-6	TRBD1	TRBJ2-7	15
TGTGCCAGCAGCTTATTCGCGGCTAACTATGGCTACACCTTC	CASSLFAANYGYTF	few	TRBV11-2	.	TRBJ1-2	14
TGTGCCAGCAGCTCCCAAAGGGGGGGAGTAGCAGATACGCAGTATTTT	CASSSQRGGVADTQYF	.	TRBV13	.	TRBJ2-3	16
TGTGCCAGCTCAACTGACAGGGGGCGTTTGGAAAAACTGTTTTTT	CASSTDRGRLEKLFF	few	TRBV18	TRBD1	TRBJ1-4	15
TGTGCCAGCAGTGAAGGGTGGCGGGGGGAAGAGACCCAGTACTTC	CASSEGWRGEETQYF	.	TRBV6-1	TRBD2	TRBJ2-5	15
TGTGCCACCAGCAGAGGACTGGCCGAATTCACAGATACGCAGTATTTT	CATSRGLAEFTDTQYF	.	TRBV15	.	TRBJ2-3	16
TGTGCCAGCAGCTTAGGTGGTTTGAGTGACAGTTCCTACAATGAGCAGTTCTTC	CASSLGGLSDSSYNEQFF	.	TRBV5-4	.	TRBJ2-1	18
TGTGCCAGCAGTGAAGGGCCGTTGAACACTGAAGCTTTCTTT	CASSEGPLNTEAFF	.	TRBV6-1	.	TRBJ1-1	14